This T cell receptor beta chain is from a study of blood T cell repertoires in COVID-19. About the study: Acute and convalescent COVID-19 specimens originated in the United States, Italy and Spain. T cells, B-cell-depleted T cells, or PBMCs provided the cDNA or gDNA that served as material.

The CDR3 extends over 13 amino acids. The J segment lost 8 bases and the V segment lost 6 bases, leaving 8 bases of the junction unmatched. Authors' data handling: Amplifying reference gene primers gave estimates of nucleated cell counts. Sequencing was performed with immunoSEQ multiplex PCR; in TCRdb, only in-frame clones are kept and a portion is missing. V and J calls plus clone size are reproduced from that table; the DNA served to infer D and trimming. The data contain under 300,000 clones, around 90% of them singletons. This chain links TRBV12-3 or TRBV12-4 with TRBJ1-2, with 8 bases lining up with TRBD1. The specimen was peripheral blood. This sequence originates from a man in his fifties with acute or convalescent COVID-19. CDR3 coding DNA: TGTGCCAGCAGGGCCGGGACAGGCGGGGGCTACACCTTC. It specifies CASRAGTGGGYTF.